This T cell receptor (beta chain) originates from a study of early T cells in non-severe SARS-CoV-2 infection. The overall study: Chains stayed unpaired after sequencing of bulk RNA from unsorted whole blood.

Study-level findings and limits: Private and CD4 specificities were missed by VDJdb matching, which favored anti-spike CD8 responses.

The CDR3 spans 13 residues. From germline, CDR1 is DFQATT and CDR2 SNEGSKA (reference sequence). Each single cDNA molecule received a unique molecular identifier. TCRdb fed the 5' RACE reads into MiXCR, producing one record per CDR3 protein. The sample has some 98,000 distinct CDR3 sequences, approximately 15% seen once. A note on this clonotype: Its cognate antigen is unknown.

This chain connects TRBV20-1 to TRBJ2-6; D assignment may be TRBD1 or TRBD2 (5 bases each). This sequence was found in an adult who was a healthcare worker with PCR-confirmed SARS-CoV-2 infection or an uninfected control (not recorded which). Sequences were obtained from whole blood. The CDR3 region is CSARDPGANVLTF. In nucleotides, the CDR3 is TGCAGCGCTCGGGACCCTGGGGCCAACGTCCTGACTTTC.